These 22 T cell receptor beta chains were all obtained from the same sample, sequenced in a study of blood T cell repertoires in COVID-19. Profiled with immunoSEQ multiplex PCR; TCRdb holds only in-frame clones, not every one. This table holds roughly 330,000 clones, more than 75% found once. Sequenced sample: PBMCs or T cells enriched from blood (not recorded which). Every receptor here comes from a woman younger than 45 who had recovered from COVID-19.

The chain is built from TRBV11-3 and TRBJ2-1; 9 nucleotides line up with TRBD2. Germline assignment: CDR1 SGHNT and CDR2 YENEEA. CDR3 size: 15 residues. J was trimmed by 4 bases and V by 6 bases; bases with no gene match: 7. The CDR3 loop is CASSRLAGNYNEQFF. The CDR3 nucleotides are TGTGCCAGCAGTCGTCTAGCGGGGAATTACAATGAGCAGTTCTTC.

This chain links TRBV6-5 with TRBJ1-6, with D uncertain. CDR3 length: 15 amino acids. V lost 5 bases and J 1 base, leaving 9 bases between the germline ends. The germline gives CDR1 MNHEY, CDR2 SVGAGI. The CDR3 DNA reads as TGTGCCAGCAGTACCGGAGGTTCCTATAATTCACCCCTCCACTTT. Translated, it gives CASSTGGSYNSPLHF.

This chain connects TRBV13 to TRBJ2-1, with TRBD2 identical over 8 bases. This CDR3 contains 17 residues. Germline V lookup: CDR1 PRHDT, CDR2 FYEKMQ (reference sequence). V gave up 5 bases and J gave up 6 bases; unmatched junction bases: 15. In DNA, the CDR3 is TGTGCCAGCAGCCTCATGTCTTCGGCGGGGGGCGGCAATGAGCAGTTCTTC. This translates into CASSLMSSAGGGNEQFF.

This clone showed up just once. V gene TRBV7-9 combines with J gene TRBJ2-2; 9 positions match TRBD1. Germline assignment: CDR1 SEHNR and CDR2 FQNEAQ (reference sequence). V lost 4 bases to trimming and J lost 6 bases; unmatched junction nucleotides: 3. There are 14 residues in the CDR3. The CDR3 DNA reads as TGTGCCAGCAGCTACTACAGGGGGCCCGGGGAGCTGTTTTTT. This codes for CASSYYRGPGELFF.

The rearrangement uses TRBV28 and TRBJ2-5; 11 nucleotides line up with TRBD1. This CDR3 spans 16 amino acids. Germline CDR1 MDHEN, CDR2 SYDVKM. Germline trimming cut 5 bases from V and 1 base from J; bases unmatched to any gene: 6. The CDR3 spells CASSSWDRGVQETQYF. CDR3 coding DNA: TGTGCCAGCAGTAGCTGGGACAGGGGGGTCCAAGAGACCCAGTACTTC.

This rearrangement joins TRBV19 to TRBJ2-5; D might be TRBD2 (6 bases). V lost 5 bases to trimming and J lost 1 base, with 14 bases between them. CDR3 length: 15 amino acids. Per the germline V gene, CDR1 is LNHDA and CDR2 is SQIVND (reference sequence). The CDR3 DNA is TGTGCCAGTAGTGGGGGGAACGGGGTCCAAGAGACCCAGTACTTC. This gives the protein CASSGGNGVQETQYF.

V gene TRBV7-9 combines with J gene TRBJ1-1; 8 bases map to TRBD1. After removal of 6 bases from V and 0 bases from J, the junction contained 3 bases not matched to a gene. The CDR3 contains 14 residues. Germline lookup yields CDR1 SEHNR and CDR2 FQNEAQ (reference sequence). CDR3 region: CASRTDRVNTEAFF. CDR3 nucleotide sequence: TGTGCCAGCAGAACGGACAGGGTGAACACTGAAGCTTTCTTT.

The chain employs TRBV11-3 and TRBJ2-7, with D possibly matching TRBD2 (6 bases). V lost 4 bases to trimming and J lost 4 bases, with 8 bases between them. The CDR3 runs 12 residues. Germline V lookup: CDR1 SGHNT, CDR2 YENEEA. CDR3 in amino acids: CASSSSGYEQYF. In nucleotides, the CDR3 is TGTGCCAGCAGCTCAAGCGGGTACGAGCAGTACTTC.

V gene TRBV28 combines with J gene TRBJ1-1; the D is unclear. The CDR3 is 18 residues long. The germline V and J ends were trimmed by 8 bases and 1 base, with 26 bases remaining between them. Per germline, CDR1 MDHEN and CDR2 SYDVKM. CDR3 in amino acids: CASLSLAQASPENTEAFF. The CDR3 DNA follows: TGTGCCAGCCTAAGTTTGGCGCAGGCCAGCCCTGAGAACACTGAAGCTTTCTTT.

The chain recombines TRBV7-8 with TRBJ1-2; the D gene is possibly TRBD1 (6 bases). Trimming cost V 2 bases and J 3 bases, with 10 bases left between them. Germline V lookup: CDR1 SGHVS, CDR2 FQNEAQ. This CDR3 has 14 amino acids. The CDR3 loop reads CASSLRRQDYGYTF. For the CDR3, the DNA is TGTGCCAGCAGCTTACGGCGACAGGACTATGGCTACACCTTC.

This clone was detected once. The V call is TRBV7-3, the J call TRBJ2-1, with TRBD2 matching over 13 bases. The CDR3 contains 17 residues. Trimming cost V 1 base and J 9 bases; bases outside gene matches: 9. Germline loops: CDR1 SGHTA, CDR2 FQGTGA. The CDR3 is CASSLSEGLAGTVEQFF. Here the CDR3 DNA reads TGTGCCAGCAGCTTAAGTGAGGGACTAGCGGGAACCGTTGAGCAGTTCTTC.

The chain joins TRBV7-9 to TRBJ1-4, with 8 bases identical to TRBD1. V shed 5 bases, J shed 4 bases, and the junction held 3 bases outside the gene matches. Germline CDR1 and CDR2: SEHNR and FQNEAQ (reference sequence). This CDR3 spans 14 amino acids. CDR3 amino acids: CASSTGQDNEKLFF. CDR3 nucleotides: TGTGCCAGCAGCACGGGACAGGATAATGAAAAACTGTTTTTT.

CDR3: CASSFSPGQGKPEAFF. For the CDR3, the DNA is TGTGCCAGCAGTTTCTCACCCGGACAGGGTAAGCCTGAAGCTTTCTTT. This chain uses TRBV27 with TRBJ1-1; 8 nucleotides align to TRBD1. The germline V gene encodes CDR1 MNHEY and CDR2 SMNVEV (reference sequence). V shed 3 bases and J 6 bases; nucleotides not matched to a gene: 12. CDR3 length: 16 residues.

This clone was detected a few times. This chain uses TRBV6-5 with TRBJ1-5, with D unclear. V lost 8 bases and J 0 bases, leaving 8 bases between the germline ends. The CDR3 spans 13 residues. Per germline, CDR1 MNHEY and CDR2 SVGAGI. CDR3 residues: CASGQDSNQPQHF. CDR3 DNA sequence: TGTGCCAGCGGGCAGGATAGCAATCAGCCCCAGCATTTT.

The rearrangement joins TRBV10-1 to TRBJ2-5; D uncertain. This CDR3 contains 12 residues. V dropped 0 bases and J dropped 9 bases, with 8 bases sitting between them. CDR1 and CDR2 from the germline V gene are WNHNN and SYGVQD (reference sequence). The CDR3: CASSESLGPQYF. The CDR3 DNA follows: TGCGCCAGCAGTGAGTCGCTGGGCCCCCAGTACTTC.

V and J are TRBV19 and TRBJ1-1; D may be TRBD1 (6 bases). CDR1 LNHDA and CDR2 SQIVND come from the germline V gene (reference sequence). The CDR3 covers 16 residues. Trimming left V 5 bases short and J 10 bases short, with 26 bases between. CDR3 DNA: TGTGCCAGTAGTGCCCTCCCGGGGGGGGCGCCTGGGATAGCTTTCTTT. It specifies CASSALPGGAPGIAFF.

The rearrangement joins TRBV10-1 to TRBJ1-3, with TRBD1 matching 8 bases. With V trimmed by 6 bases and J by 6 bases, 19 bases remained unmatched. This CDR3 contains 18 residues. Germline V gives CDR1 WNHNN, CDR2 SYGVQD (reference sequence). CDR3 protein: CASRRGDRTIPPTNTIYF. In DNA form, the CDR3 reads TGCGCCAGCAGGAGGGGGGACAGGACCATTCCTCCGACAAACACCATATATTTT.

The rearrangement joins TRBV4-3 to TRBJ2-7, with 12 bases aligning to TRBD2. Losses at the gene ends were 1 base for V and 1 base for J; bases not matched to a gene: 8. This CDR3 spans 18 amino acids. CDR1 LGHNA and CDR2 YSLEER come from the germline V gene. The CDR3 DNA follows: TGCGCCAGCAGCCAAGCAACTAGCGGGGGGACAATTTCCTACGAGCAGTACTTC. It codes for CASSQATSGGTISYEQYF.

The chain joins TRBV6-9 to TRBJ2-7; possible D gene TRBD1, 5 bases. V shed 4 bases and J shed 4 bases, with 17 bases lying between them. There are 15 residues in the CDR3. Germline CDR1 reads MNHGY; CDR2 reads SVAAGI. DNA of the CDR3: TGTGCCAGCAGTTTAAGGGGCGCGGCCTTGTACGAGCAGTACTTC. Amino acids: CASSLRGAALYEQYF.

This rearrangement joins TRBV7-2 to TRBJ2-7; no clear D. This CDR3 has 11 amino acids. Trimming removed 1 base from V and 5 bases from J, with 3 bases in between. Germline CDR1 and CDR2: SGHTA and FQGNSA. As DNA, the CDR3 is TGTGCCAGCAGCTTAGTCAACGAGCAGTACTTC. It specifies CASSLVNEQYF.

The chain carries TRBV28 and TRBJ2-1; perhaps TRBD1 as D (5 bases). The CDR3 spans 14 residues. Deletions cut 6 bases from V and 4 bases from J, with 13 bases between. Germline V gene sequence: CDR1 MDHEN, CDR2 SYDVKM. The CDR3 spells CASRWAGLYNEQFF. The CDR3 DNA reads TGTGCCAGCAGGTGGGCAGGGCTGTACAATGAGCAGTTCTTC. Drawing the rest from reference TRBV28 and TRBJ2-1, the complete variable domain is DVKVTQSSRYLVKRTGEKVFLECVQDMDHENMFWYRQDPGLGLRLIYFSYDVKMKEKGDIPEGYSVSREKKERFSLILESASTNQTSMYLCASRWAGLYNEQFFGPGTRLTVL.

This chain joins TRBV5-5 and TRBJ1-3; a possible D gene is TRBD1 (6 bases). This CDR3 has 16 amino acids. The germline CDR1 and CDR2 sequences are SGHKS and YYEKEE (reference sequence). Trimming left V 0 bases short and J 3 bases short, with 13 bases between. CDR3 protein: CASSLGPGAHGNTIYF. The DNA for the CDR3 is TGTGCCAGCAGCTTGGGGCCAGGGGCTCATGGAAACACCATATATTTT. Together with reference TRBV5-5 and TRBJ1-3, the CDR3 gives the full variable domain: DAGVTQSPTHLIKTRGQQVTLRCSPISGHKSVSWYQQVLGQGPQFIFQYYEKEERGRGNFPDRFSARQFPNYSSELNVNALLLGDSALYLCASSLGPGAHGNTIYFGEGSWLTVV.